These 28 T cell receptor beta chains were all obtained from the same sample, sequenced in a study of T cells in Graves' hyperthyroidism and ophthalmopathy. RNA transcripts yielded amplified TCR beta CDR3 regions. The TCR CDR3 was amplified in a first-round RT-PCR using the HTBI primer set. TCRdb reanalysed the multiplex PCR reads using MiXCR and keeps one entry per CDR3 protein. The sample yields around 390,000 distinct CDR3 sequences, around 13% seen once. Sample: blood. The receptor set was obtained from a woman in her 30s with Graves' ophthalmopathy.

At least ten counts were recorded for this clonotype. The CDR3 is CASSQRQTQYF. The CDR3 DNA is TGTGCCAGCAGCCAAAGGCAGACCCAGTACTTC. The chain uses TRBV14 and TRBJ2-5; D not certain. There are 11 residues in the CDR3. Germline V lookup: CDR1 SGHDN, CDR2 FVKESK. Between the trimmed V and J ends, which lost 2 bases and 6 bases, there was a span of 4 bases.

This clonotype showed up just a few times. The rearrangement uses TRBV6-1 and TRBJ1-2; TRBD1 matches at 9 bases. After removal of 6 bases from V and 6 bases from J, the junction contained 8 bases not matched to a gene. Germline CDR1 reads MNHNS; CDR2 reads SASEGT. The CDR3 loop spans 14 amino acids. The CDR3 sequence is CASSSGTGSDGYTF. The CDR3 DNA is TGTGCCAGCAGCAGTGGGACAGGGTCGGATGGCTACACCTTC.

This clonotype was seen many times. The chain carries TRBV2 and TRBJ1-6; 10 bases align to TRBD1. The germline CDR1 and CDR2 sequences are SNHLY and FYNNEI. CDR3 length: 13 residues. V shed 11 bases, J shed 9 bases, and the junction held 7 bases outside the gene matches. CDR3 coding DNA: TGTGCCTGCCGGGACAGGGGAATTTCACCCCTCCACTTT. This sequence encodes CACRDRGISPLHF.

The table lists this clonotype with many counts. The V and J genes are TRBV28 and TRBJ1-4, with D possibly being TRBD1 (5 bases). Germline V CDR1 and CDR2: MDHEN, SYDVKM. Trimming removed 3 bases from V and 4 bases from J, with 9 bases in between. The CDR3 loop spans 14 amino acids. CDR3 sequence: CASSFQGSNEKLFF. The CDR3 DNA sequence: TGTGCCAGCAGTTTCCAGGGAAGTAATGAAAAACTGTTTTTT.

This clonotype was found many times. The J gene is TRBJ1-4, the V gene TRBV28, with 10 positions matching TRBD1. With 6 bases clipped from V and 7 bases from J, the junction kept 5 bases outside the gene matches. CDR3 length: 14 residues. Germline CDR1 and CDR2: MDHEN and SYDVKM. CDR3 sequence (DNA): TGTGCCAGCAGCCGACAGGGGGCCCCTGAAAAACTGTTTTTT. Translation gives CASSRQGAPEKLFF. The whole variable domain, filled in from reference TRBV28 and TRBJ1-4, reads DVKVTQSSRYLVKRTGEKVFLECVQDMDHENMFWYRQDPGLGLRLIYFSYDVKMKEKGDIPEGYSVSREKKERFSLILESASTNQTSMYLCASSRQGAPEKLFFGSGTQLSVL.

The chain has TRBV6-2 or TRBV6-3 and TRBJ1-2; D call uncertain. This CDR3 has 13 residues. CDR1 is MNHEY, CDR2 SVGEGT, per germline. Trimming shortened V by 7 bases and J by 1 base, and 10 bases separated the two germline ends. This CDR3 reads CASTGDLNYGYTF. The CDR3 coding sequence is TGTGCCAGCACCGGGGATCTTAACTATGGCTACACCTTC.

Ten or more counts support this clonotype. The rearrangement links TRBV15 to TRBJ1-1; D is unclear. The CDR3 extends over 15 amino acids. The germline CDR1 and CDR2 sequences are LNHNV and YYDKDF (reference sequence). Trimming removed 0 bases at V and 1 base at J, with 9 bases between. This CDR3 is CATSRDHTGNTEAFF. CDR3 nucleotide sequence: TGTGCCACCAGCAGAGACCATACGGGGAACACTGAAGCTTTCTTT.

This clonotype was picked up many times. The V call is TRBV20-1, the J call TRBJ2-7; D remains unclear. This CDR3 region has 12 residues. With 0 bases removed from V and 3 bases from J, the gap between germline ends came to 6 bases. Germline assignment: CDR1 DFQATT and CDR2 SNEGSKA (reference sequence). CDR3 in DNA: TGCAGTGCTAGAGATACCGTCTACGAGCAGTACTTC. Protein product: CSARDTVYEQYF.

This clonotype came up a few times. This chain uses TRBV10-3 with TRBJ2-7; 11 bases agree with TRBD1. Germline loops: CDR1 ENHRY, CDR2 SYGVKD. V was clipped by 6 bases and J by 0 bases; unmatched bases: 4. CDR3 length: 15 amino acids. The DNA of the CDR3 is TGTGCCATCAGATCCGGGACAGGGGGCTCCTACGAGCAGTACTTC. It codes for CAIRSGTGGSYEQYF.

This clonotype was seen many times. The junction departs from germline at one end; a sequencing error may be responsible. V usage is TRBV10-1 and J usage is TRBJ2-5; D not resolved. CDR1 WNHNN and CDR2 SYGVQD come from the germline V gene (reference sequence). The CDR3 is 10 residues long. The CDR3 DNA sequence: TGCGCCAGAAGTGGGGAGACCCAGTACTTC. Protein product: CARSGETQYF.

This clonotype was seen many times. The chain links TRBV20-1 to TRBJ2-7, with 10 bases fitting TRBD1. This CDR3 has 15 amino acids. Germline loops: CDR1 DFQATT, CDR2 SNEGSKA (reference sequence). The J segment lost 2 bases and the V segment lost 7 bases, leaving 11 bases of the junction unmatched. In nucleotides, the CDR3 is TGCAGTGTTGAGGGGGGGGACAGGGGACCCTACGAGCAGTACTTC. This codes for CSVEGGDRGPYEQYF.

This clonotype was found a few times. This may arise from a read error, as a much more abundant clone is one base away. The chain recombines TRBV20-1 with TRBJ2-3; possible D gene TRBD1, 5 bases. The DNA end favors TRBJ1-5, so the J call may be wrong. The CDR3 runs to 15 residues. Germline assignment: CDR1 DFQATT and CDR2 SNEGSKA (reference sequence). CDR3 region: CSARQGLARTDTQHF. CDR3 coding DNA: TGCAGTGCTAGACAGGGACTAGCACGCACAGATACGCAGCATTTT.

Comment on this clonotype: Just one base apart from a much larger clone, this may be a read error. The chain couples TRBV2 to TRBJ2-1; 10 bases match TRBD1. V gave up 4 bases and J gave up 10 bases; unmatched junction bases: 13. The germline CDR1 and CDR2 sequences are SNHLY and FYNNEI. The CDR3 is made up of 16 amino acids. CDR3 protein: CASSVLPGQGIKEQFF. The CDR3 DNA follows: TGTGCCAGCAGTGTGCTTCCGGGACAGGGGATTAAAGAGCAGTTCTTC.

This clonotype was seen a handful of times. The genes are TRBV7-9 and TRBJ1-5, with TRBD1 as a possible D gene (5 bases). Trimming stripped 5 bases from V and 5 bases from J, with 13 bases between. The germline V gene has CDR1 SEHNR and CDR2 FQNEAQ (reference sequence). This CDR3 is built from 14 residues. Here the CDR3 DNA reads TGTGCCAGCAGCGGCCGGGGGGGAGATCAGCCCCAGCATTTT. It is translated as CASSGRGGDQPQHF.

The CDR3 here is CASSEALSYSYGYTF. CDR3 in DNA: TGTGCCAGCAGTGAAGCTCTGTCATACAGCTATGGCTACACCTTC. This sequence joins TRBV6-1 and TRBJ1-2; D gene unclear. This CDR3 is 15 amino acids long. The germline V and J ends were trimmed by 0 bases and 4 bases, with 12 bases remaining between them. The germline CDR1 and CDR2 sequences are MNHNS and SASEGT.

This clonotype was counted many times. V is TRBV28 and J is TRBJ1-3; 7 bases are a match to TRBD1. Losses at the gene ends were 5 bases for V and 0 bases for J; bases not matched to a gene: 7. CDR3 length equals 16 residues. Germline values: CDR1 MDHEN, CDR2 SYDVKM. The CDR3 DNA follows: TGTGCCAGCAGTCGCCGGACAGGCCCCTCTGGAAACACCATATATTTT. Protein sequence: CASSRRTGPSGNTIYF.

The chain combines TRBV19 with TRBJ1-5; D gene uncertain. The CDR3 runs 12 residues. V was shortened by 2 bases and J by 5 bases, with 4 bases between the two germline ends. Germline V gives CDR1 LNHDA, CDR2 SQIVND (reference sequence). The CDR3 reads CASSIRDQPQHF. CDR3 sequence (DNA): TGTGCCAGTAGTATAAGGGATCAGCCCCAGCATTTT. Complete variable domain (other parts from reference TRBV19 and TRBJ1-5): DGGITQSPKYLFRKEGQNVTLSCEQNLNHDAMYWYRQDPGQGLRLIYYSQIVNDFQKGDIAEGYSVSREKKESFPLTVTSAQKNPTAFYLCASSIRDQPQHFGDGTRLSIL.

A note on this clonotype: The junction does not match germline at one end; this may be a read error. This sequence joins TRBV2 and TRBJ2-3; TRBD2 aligns across 9 bases. In germline, CDR1 is SNHLY, CDR2 FYNNEI. The CDR3 covers 10 residues. The CDR3 protein is CASQGTSPLF. The CDR3, as DNA: TGTGCCAGCCAAGGGACTAGCCCTCTTTTT.

This sequence joins TRBV12-3 or TRBV12-4 and TRBJ1-6; D gene unclear. The CDR3 length is 14 residues. The V end was cut by 2 bases, the J end by 8 bases, with 10 bases between. The CDR3 nucleotides are TGTGCCAGCAGTTTAAAGTCGTTTTATTCACCCCTCCACTTT. It encodes CASSLKSFYSPLHF.

This clonotype was detected only a few times. The chain has TRBV6-5 and TRBJ2-1, with D perhaps matching TRBD1 (5 bases). Deletions cut 0 bases from V and 0 bases from J, with 12 bases between. Germline CDR1 is MNHEY and CDR2 is SVGAGI. This CDR3 has 17 amino acids. For the CDR3, the DNA is TGTGCCAGCAGTTACTCGTGGGGCCAGAGCTCCTACAATGAGCAGTTCTTC. Translated: CASSYSWGQSSYNEQFF.

This clonotype was seen at least ten times. The rearrangement uses TRBV27 and TRBJ2-2; D call uncertain. The germline V gene has CDR1 MNHEY and CDR2 SMNVEV (reference sequence). The CDR3 contains 12 residues. V gave up 3 bases and J gave up 9 bases, with 8 bases separating them. The CDR3 region is CASSFVRRELFF. DNA of the CDR3: TGTGCCAGCAGTTTCGTTCGCCGGGAGCTGTTTTTT.

This clonotype was seen many times. This chain connects TRBV7-9 to TRBJ2-5; no clear D gene. The germline V gene has CDR1 SEHNR and CDR2 FQNEAQ (reference sequence). The CDR3 consists of 12 residues. V shed 4 bases and J shed 5 bases, with 8 bases lying between them. CDR3 nucleotide sequence: TGTGCCAGCAGCTCCCTAAAGGAGACCCAGTACTTC. Its protein is CASSSLKETQYF.

This clonotype was counted at least ten times. The chain recombines TRBV5-5 with TRBJ1-1; D remains unclear. Looked up from germline, CDR1 is SGHKS and CDR2 is YYEKEE (reference sequence). Trimming took 1 base from V and 8 from J, leaving 24 bases between them. The length of the CDR3 is 17 residues. This chain's CDR3 is CASSLFGGLGRTVEAFF. The CDR3 DNA is TGTGCCAGCAGCTTGTTCGGAGGGTTAGGCCGGACCGTGGAAGCTTTCTTT.

This clonotype appeared many times. The gene calls are TRBV30 and TRBJ2-1; 12 nucleotides align to TRBD2. J gave up 6 bases and V 2 bases, and 11 bases lay outside the gene matches. CDR3 length: 17 amino acids. Per the germline V gene, CDR1 is GTSNPN and CDR2 is SVGIG (reference sequence). The CDR3: CAWSQTTGTSGRNEQFF. CDR3 in DNA: TGTGCCTGGAGTCAAACAACCGGGACTAGCGGGCGCAATGAGCAGTTCTTC.

This clonotype appeared a few times. The genes are TRBV6-1 and TRBJ2-5; D may be TRBD2 (6 bases). Trimming took 5 bases from V and 4 from J, leaving 11 bases between them. This CDR3 contains 13 residues. CDR1 and CDR2 (germline): MNHNS, SASEGT. CDR3 amino acids: CASSSHGGETQYF. CDR3 coding DNA: TGTGCCAGCAGTTCGCACGGGGGAGAGACCCAGTACTTC.

The sample holds many counts of this clonotype. The chain employs TRBV6-1 and TRBJ2-7; D is unclear. V was cut by 3 bases and J by 7 bases, with 19 bases left in between. The CDR3 covers 15 residues. Germline V gene data show CDR1 as MNHNS and CDR2 as SASEGT. For the CDR3, the DNA is TGTGCCAGCAGTGAGCGGACCATCCCCGGCGCAGAGCAGTACTTC. This codes for CASSERTIPGAEQYF.

This clonotype came up many times. The V and J genes are TRBV24-1 and TRBJ2-3; 11 bases fit TRBD1. This CDR3 region has 17 residues. Germline values: CDR1 KGHDR, CDR2 SFDVKD. V shed 4 bases, J shed 4 bases, and the junction held 9 bases outside the gene matches. CDR3 in DNA: TGTGCCACCAGTGAGAGAGGACAGGGGGCCCGAGCAGATACGCAGTATTTT. It codes for CATSERGQGARADTQYF.

This clonotype was detected many times. V usage is TRBV20-1 and J usage is TRBJ2-3, with 11 bases matching TRBD2. Germline loops: CDR1 DFQATT, CDR2 SNEGSKA (reference sequence). With 6 bases clipped from V and 1 base from J, the junction kept 9 bases outside the gene matches. The CDR3 covers 16 residues. CDR3 bases: TGCAGTGCACCAGTACCGGGACTAGCGGGCACAGATACGCAGTATTTT. Protein product: CSAPVPGLAGTDTQYF.